These 28 T cell receptor beta chains were all obtained from the same sample, sequenced in a study of beta chain features in type 1 diabetes. Which antigens these TCRs recognize remains unknown. Regarding the study as a whole: Within each of all four CD4+ subsets, Type 1 diabetes patients had TCRB CDR3s that were moderately but significantly shorter.

Of the isolated RNA, all was reverse transcribed, and so the sequenced material was expressed TCRB transcripts. The method was immunoSEQ multiplex PCR; TCRdb's version includes in-frame clones alone and lacks a portion of them. The data hold more than 300,000 clones, with roughly 12% observed a single time. What was sequenced was naive CD4+ T cells from blood. The receptors originated from a woman aged 18-30 years with type 1 diabetes.

V is TRBV11-1 and J is TRBJ2-7, with a tentative D call TRBD1 (7 bases). Looked up from germline, CDR1 is SGHAT and CDR2 is FQDESV (reference sequence). Trimming removed 4 bases from V and 3 bases from J, with 16 bases in between. The CDR3 is 15 residues long. CDR3 residues: CASSSRQGGFYEQYF. CDR3 nucleotide sequence: TGTGCCAGCAGCTCCAGGCAGGGGGGATTCTACGAGCAGTACTTC.

The V and J genes are TRBV9 and TRBJ1-2, with 7 bases aligning to TRBD1. This CDR3 comprises 15 residues. With V trimmed by 4 bases and J by 0 bases, 6 bases remained unmatched. CDR1 SGDLS and CDR2 YYNGEE come from the germline V gene. The CDR3 DNA follows: TGTGCCAGCAGCATTCGACAGGGCCCTAACTATGGCTACACCTTC. This sequence encodes CASSIRQGPNYGYTF.

The chain links TRBV13 to TRBJ1-2, with 8 bases fitting TRBD1. The junction had 2 bases not matched to a gene; V was cut back by 2 bases and J by 3 bases. This CDR3 spans 14 amino acids. Germline lookup yields CDR1 PRHDT and CDR2 FYEKMQ (reference sequence). Here the CDR3 reads CASSLRDRHYGYTF. The CDR3 DNA is TGTGCCAGCAGCTTACGGGACAGGCACTATGGCTACACCTTC. The full variable domain, completed using reference TRBV13 and TRBJ1-2, is AAGVIQSPRHLIKEKRETATLKCYPIPRHDTVYWYQQGPGQDPQFLISFYEKMQSDKGSIPDRFSAQQFSDYHSELNMSSLELGDSALYFCASSLRDRHYGYTFGSGTRLTVV.

This clone showed up just a few times. The rearrangement uses TRBV7-2 and TRBJ2-1; 8 nucleotides line up with TRBD2. The CDR3 runs to 16 residues. Germline V gene sequence: CDR1 SGHTA, CDR2 FQGNSA. V lost 5 bases, J lost 6 bases, and 12 bases stayed unmatched. CDR3 coding DNA: TGTGCCAGCAGCACCCCCCGGGGGGGGCCCACCAATGAGCAGTTCTTC. Residues: CASSTPRGGPTNEQFF.

The rearrangement uses TRBV7-2 and TRBJ2-5, with a weak D call TRBD1 (7 bases). CDR3 size: 12 residues. Trimming removed 11 bases from V and 0 bases from J, with 10 bases in between. CDR1 and CDR2 (germline): SGHTA, FQGNSA. The CDR3 loop is CACGTDQETQYF. The CDR3 nucleotides are TGTGCCTGCGGGACAGACCAAGAGACCCAGTACTTC.

This clone was seen only a few times. The genes are TRBV27 and TRBJ2-1, with D perhaps matching TRBD2 (6 bases). CDR3 length: 14 residues. Trimming left V 0 bases short and J 6 bases short, with 9 bases between. The germline gives CDR1 MNHEY, CDR2 SMNVEV (reference sequence). The CDR3 DNA reads TGTGCCAGCAGTTTATCGGGGACTTCCAATGAGCAGTTCTTC. This codes for CASSLSGTSNEQFF.

V is TRBV4-1 and J is TRBJ1-4; 9 nucleotides align to TRBD1. Germline V gives CDR1 MGHRA, CDR2 YSYEKL. With 4 bases clipped from V and 0 bases from J, the junction kept 6 bases outside the gene matches. This CDR3 is 17 amino acids long. The CDR3 DNA follows: TGCGCCAGCAGCCGGACAGGGGCCGCAGCAACTAATGAAAAACTGTTTTTT. Its translation is CASSRTGAAATNEKLFF.

Only a few counts were recorded for this clone. This chain links TRBV4-1 with TRBJ2-1; tentatively, D is TRBD1 (6 bases). The CDR3 covers 15 residues. The germline V gene has CDR1 MGHRA and CDR2 YSYEKL. Trimming took off 4 bases at V and 8 bases at J, with 18 bases between the two ends. The CDR3 sequence: CASSPGQRQGHEQFF. CDR3 in DNA: TGCGCCAGCAGCCCCGGCCAGCGGCAGGGGCATGAGCAGTTCTTC.

The chain recombines TRBV15 with TRBJ2-3; TRBD2 matches 12 bases. Unmatched junction bases numbered 0, after V lost 6 bases and J lost 5 bases. This CDR3 spans 13 amino acids. Germline values: CDR1 LNHNV, CDR2 YYDKDF (reference sequence). CDR3 nucleotide sequence: TGTGCCACCAGACTAGCGGGGGGAGATACGCAGTATTTT. It translates to CATRLAGGDTQYF.

This clone was counted only a few times. V usage is TRBV7-2 and J usage is TRBJ2-7, with D perhaps TRBD2 (5 bases). This CDR3 contains 12 residues. The germline V gene has CDR1 SGHTA and CDR2 FQGNSA. V was trimmed by 6 bases and J by 6 bases, leaving 12 bases between them. The CDR3 is CASSERVSEQYF. The CDR3 DNA is TGTGCCAGCAGTGAGAGGGTTAGCGAGCAGTACTTC.

The gene calls are TRBV5-6 and TRBJ1-5; 7 bases line up with TRBD1. The trim removed 4 bases at V and 5 bases at J, leaving 9 bases unmatched. CDR1 and CDR2 from the germline V gene are SGHDT and YYEEEE. The CDR3 sequence is 15 residues long. The CDR3 DNA sequence: TGTGCCAGCAGCCTATCGACAGGGAGGTATCAGCCCCAGCATTTT. This codes for CASSLSTGRYQPQHF.

This clone was found a few times. J is TRBJ2-5 and V is TRBV4-2; D call uncertain. CDR1 and CDR2 from the germline V gene are LGHNA and YNFKEQ. The CDR3 runs to 13 residues. The V end lost 1 base, the J end lost 0 bases, and 3 bases lay between the germline ends. CDR3 bases: TGTGCCAGCAGCCAAGCGGACCAAGAGACCCAGTACTTC. This sequence encodes CASSQADQETQYF.

This clone was seen only a few times. The chain employs TRBV29-1 and TRBJ1-5; 8 bases align to TRBD1. The CDR3 loop spans 15 amino acids. The V segment lost 1 base and the J segment 6 bases; nucleotides outside the gene matches: 8. Germline-derived CDR1 and CDR2 are SQVTM and ANQGSEA. The CDR3 is CSVEADTGGGQPQHF. Here the CDR3 DNA reads TGCAGCGTTGAAGCCGATACAGGGGGGGGTCAGCCCCAGCATTTT.

This clone has only a few counts. CDR3 loop: CASSLTGRASGYTF. The CDR3 DNA is TGCGCCAGCAGCTTGACAGGGCGCGCTTCGGGCTACACCTTC. The J gene is TRBJ1-2, the V gene TRBV5-1, with D possibly TRBD1 on 6 matching bases. CDR3 size: 14 residues. V was pared by 1 base and J by 8 bases, with 15 bases between. Germline V gene data show CDR1 as SGHRS and CDR2 as YFSETQ.

The chain uses TRBV19 and TRBJ2-6; D is unresolved. Trimming left V 10 bases short and J 0 bases short, with 10 bases between. There are 14 residues in the CDR3. From germline, CDR1 is LNHDA and CDR2 SQIVND (reference sequence). The DNA for the CDR3 is TGTGCCACTGGAGCCATCTCTGGGGCCAACGTCCTGACTTTC. Translated, it gives CATGAISGANVLTF.

The chain combines TRBV9 with TRBJ2-1; possible D gene TRBD2, 5 bases. Trimming pared 3 bases from V and 7 bases from J, leaving 23 bases between. From germline, CDR1 is SGDLS and CDR2 YYNGEE. This CDR3 comprises 17 residues. The CDR3 DNA reads TGTGCCAGCAGCGCAATCGCCAGCGGACCGCCAGGTAATGAGCAGTTCTTC. It is translated as CASSAIASGPPGNEQFF.

The chain carries TRBV4-3 and TRBJ2-7; TRBD2 agrees at 10 bases. CDR1 LGHNA and CDR2 YSLEER come from the germline V gene. The CDR3 totals 16 residues. Trimming cost V 0 bases and J 2 bases; bases outside gene matches: 4. The CDR3 loop reads CASSQDQTSGPYEQYF. In DNA, the CDR3 is TGCGCCAGCAGCCAAGATCAGACTAGCGGGCCCTACGAGCAGTACTTC.

This sequence joins TRBV4-3 and TRBJ2-3, with TRBD2 matching over 10 bases. With 2 bases clipped from V and 2 bases from J, the junction kept 10 bases outside the gene matches. CDR3 size: 18 residues. In germline, CDR1 is LGHNA, CDR2 YSLEER. The CDR3 bases are TGCGCCAGCAGCCAATCGGGGGGGGGACTAGCGTACACAGATACGCAGTATTTT. The encoded protein is CASSQSGGGLAYTDTQYF.

CDR3 nucleotides: TGTGCCAGCAGCTTAGGTCAGGGGGCGCGCAATGAGCAGTTCTTC. Translated: CASSLGQGARNEQFF. The chain employs TRBV7-9 and TRBJ2-1, with 8 bases matching TRBD1. Trimming cost V 1 base and J 6 bases; bases outside gene matches: 5. The CDR3 sequence is 15 residues long. Per the germline V gene, CDR1 is SEHNR and CDR2 is FQNEAQ (reference sequence).

This clone was counted only a few times. The rearrangement joins TRBV4-3 to TRBJ2-1, with 8 positions matching TRBD1. V shed 4 bases and J 5 bases; nucleotides not matched to a gene: 7. Per germline, CDR1 LGHNA and CDR2 YSLEER. The CDR3 loop spans 15 amino acids. This chain's CDR3 is CASSPGQATNNEQFF. Written as DNA, the CDR3 is TGCGCCAGCAGCCCGGGACAGGCCACTAACAATGAGCAGTTCTTC.

The chain employs TRBV5-6 and TRBJ2-7, with a weak D call TRBD2 (6 bases). There are 15 residues in the CDR3. Deletions cut 1 base from V and 3 bases from J, with 14 bases between. CDR1 and CDR2 (germline): SGHDT, YYEEEE. The CDR3 region is CASSLRLANHYEQYF. Written as DNA, the CDR3 is TGTGCCAGCAGCTTGCGTCTAGCGAATCACTACGAGCAGTACTTC.

The genes are TRBV19 and TRBJ2-5; a weak D match, TRBD1 (6 bases). Trimming took off 10 bases at V and 5 bases at J, with 14 bases between the two ends. This CDR3 is built from 12 residues. The germline gives CDR1 LNHDA, CDR2 SQIVND (reference sequence). The CDR3 loop reads CATAGASETQYF. CDR3 in DNA: TGTGCCACAGCAGGGGCCAGCGAGACCCAGTACTTC. The full variable domain, with the rest looked up from reference TRBV19 and TRBJ2-5, is DGGITQSPKYLFRKEGQNVTLSCEQNLNHDAMYWYRQDPGQGLRLIYYSQIVNDFQKGDIAEGYSVSREKKESFPLTVTSAQKNPTAFYLCATAGASETQYFGPGTRLLVL.

V and J are TRBV7-9 and TRBJ2-1; TRBD2 agrees at 10 bases. Germline lookup yields CDR1 SEHNR and CDR2 FQNEAQ (reference sequence). V dropped 5 bases and J dropped 10; count of bases not matched to a gene: 11. The CDR3 is 15 residues long. The CDR3 is CASSRGLAGGGEQFF. CDR3 DNA: TGTGCCAGCAGCCGAGGGTTAGCGGGGGGAGGAGAGCAGTTCTTC.

This chain joins TRBV14 and TRBJ2-7; D is possibly TRBD1 (6 bases). The germline V gene encodes CDR1 SGHDN and CDR2 FVKESK. V lost 3 bases and J 4 bases, leaving 7 bases between the germline ends. CDR3 length: 12 amino acids. This chain's CDR3 is CASSHTGYEQYF. DNA of the CDR3: TGTGCCAGCAGCCACACAGGGTACGAGCAGTACTTC.

The chain couples TRBV11-2 to TRBJ2-1, with 10 bases lining up with TRBD2. Per the germline V gene, CDR1 is SGHAT and CDR2 is FQNNGV. The CDR3 extends over 15 amino acids. V dropped 4 bases and J dropped 7; count of bases not matched to a gene: 7. The CDR3 sequence is CASSYPAGGMNEQFF. CDR3 nucleotides: TGTGCCAGCAGCTACCCAGCGGGGGGGATGAATGAGCAGTTCTTC.

This clone was recorded a few times. The chain has TRBV19 and TRBJ2-4; D is perhaps TRBD1 (6 bases). The CDR3 sequence is 21 residues long. Germline CDR1 and CDR2: LNHDA and SQIVND (reference sequence). V lost 4 bases and J lost 1, with 29 bases in between. The CDR3 sequence is CASSTWIGTHQDLGAKNIQYF. In DNA, the CDR3 is TGTGCCAGTAGTACCTGGATAGGGACACATCAAGATTTGGGGGCCAAAAACATTCAGTACTTC.

The chain employs TRBV7-9 and TRBJ2-7; D remains ambiguous. Germline V gives CDR1 SEHNR, CDR2 FQNEAQ (reference sequence). V lost 7 bases to trimming and J lost 0 bases, with 13 bases between them. The CDR3 loop spans 14 amino acids. This chain's CDR3 is CASNPLISSYEQYF. The CDR3 region has the DNA TGTGCCAGCAACCCCCTCATTAGCTCCTACGAGCAGTACTTC.

This chain uses TRBV30 with TRBJ2-5; TRBD2 matches 8 bases. CDR3 size: 13 residues. V was pared by 7 bases and J by 3 bases, with 7 bases of the junction left unmatched. Germline loops: CDR1 GTSNPN, CDR2 SVGIG (reference sequence). CDR3 residues: CAYLTTSEETQYF. CDR3 nucleotide sequence: TGTGCCTACCTGACGACTAGCGAAGAGACCCAGTACTTC.